This T cell receptor (beta chain) came from a study of T-cell reconstitution after alpha-beta-depleted transplantation in children. The CDR3 extends over 18 amino acids. The J segment lost 0 bases and the V segment lost 6 bases, leaving 9 bases of the junction unmatched. This clonotype was observed many times. Molecular barcoding with unique molecular identifiers was used for the TCRbeta library. From the PCR reads, TCRdb called clonotypes with MiXCR, one entry per CDR3 protein. The sample yields about 70,000 distinct CDR3 sequences, 9.5% to 13% seen once. The V call is TRBV23-1, the J call TRBJ2-3; 13 bases fit TRBD2. TRBV23-1 is assigned to the ORF class and has an uncertain function. The TCR sequence derives from a boy aged 5-17 years with acute myeloid leukemia, due to receive a stem cell transplant. The sequencing here drew on PBMCs, taken before TCRalphabeta/CD19-depleted stem cell transplant. CDR3 DNA: TGCGCCAGCAGCCGACTAGCGGGGGGCCTTACTAGCACAGATACGCAGTATTTT. It yields the protein CASSRLAGGLTSTDTQYF.